This entry is about one T cell receptor beta chain. The sample is drawn from a study of blood T cell repertoires in COVID-19. Study-level information: The United States, Italy and Spain were the sources of the acute and convalescent COVID-19 samples. In each case, the material was cDNA or gDNA derived from T cells, B-cell-depleted T cells, or PBMCs.

Per the original methods: Reference gene primers were amplified, and this amplification served to estimate nucleated cell counts. Libraries were prepared by immunoSEQ multiplex PCR; TCRdb keeps only in-frame clonotypes and omits some of them. That table gives V, J and clone size, and the DNA gave D and trimming. The sample shows roughly 70,000 clones, approximately 73% of them seen only once. A Seattle source enrolled patients during active infection and followed them longitudinally. The CDR3 spans 15 residues. V lost 5 bases to trimming and J lost 1 base; unmatched junction nucleotides: 4. CDR1 is MNHEY, CDR2 SVGAGI, per germline.

The rearrangement uses TRBV6-5 and TRBJ2-7; 11 nucleotides align to TRBD2. The material sequenced was peripheral blood. The sequence derives from a man between 60 and 75 years old with COVID-19, enrolled during active disease. DNA for the CDR3: TGTGCCAGCAGTACGACTAGCGGGGCTTCCTACGAGCAGTACTTC. This encodes CASSTTSGASYEQYF.